One sample yielded the 25 T cell receptor beta chains listed below, sequenced in a study of cytomegalovirus exposure and HLA in healthy donors. PCR was performed using 60 Vbeta and 13 Jbeta primers. TCRdb keeps only in-frame clones here, not all; method: immunoSEQ multiplex PCR. The sample carries about 160,000 clones, about four fifths recorded once. Sequences were obtained from PBMCs. Receptors originate from a man aged 30 to 45 in good health and CMV-seronegative.

Turning to this clone: The junction shows a germline mismatch at one end, possibly a read error. The chain links TRBV6-5 to TRBJ2-1; 13 bases are shared with TRBD2. Germline CDR1 reads MNHEY; CDR2 reads SVGAGI. CDR3 length: 15 residues. The CDR3 DNA is TGTACCAGCAGTTACTCGACTAGCGGGAGGAATGAGCAGTTCTTC. Its translation is CTSSYSTSGRNEQFF.

The rearrangement uses TRBV25-1 and TRBJ2-5; 12 bases align to TRBD2. V was clipped by 8 bases and J by 5 bases; unmatched bases: 9. This CDR3 is built from 15 residues. Germline V gene lookup returns CDR1 MGHDK and CDR2 SYGVNS. The CDR3 nucleotides read TGTGCCAGCGGTCTAGCGGGGGGGCCAAGGGAGACCCAGTACTTC. This gives the protein CASGLAGGPRETQYF.

V gene TRBV30 combines with J gene TRBJ1-2; tentative D call: TRBD1 (5 bases). The germline V and J ends were trimmed by 4 bases and 2 bases, with 5 bases remaining between them. Germline V lookup: CDR1 GTSNPN, CDR2 SVGIG (reference sequence). The CDR3 totals 11 residues. The DNA of the CDR3 is TGTGCCTGGAAGGGGAACTATGGCTACACCTTC. Protein: CAWKGNYGYTF. Full variable domain (outside the CDR3, taken from reference TRBV30 and TRBJ1-2): SQTIHQWPATLVQPVGSPLSLECTVEGTSNPNLYWYRQAAGRGLQLLFYSVGIGQISSEVPQNLSASRPQDRQFILSSKKLLLSDSGFYLCAWKGNYGYTFGSGTRLTVV.

The CDR3 region has the DNA TGTGCCAGCAGCTCGATATTAACTGGACTAGCGGGAGGCACCGGGGAGCTGTTTTTT. Residues: CASSSILTGLAGGTGELFF. The rearrangement links TRBV7-3 to TRBJ2-2, with TRBD2 matching over 14 bases. Per germline, CDR1 SGHTA and CDR2 FQGTGA. CDR3 size: 19 residues. The V and J ends lost 4 bases and 4 bases, in that order; junction bases with no gene match: 11.

The CDR3 DNA reads as TGTGCCAGCAGTGAAACGCTCAGGGACATGGACTACGAGCAGTACTTC. It codes for CASSETLRDMDYEQYF. The V call is TRBV28, the J call TRBJ2-7, with D possibly matching TRBD1 (6 bases). This CDR3 has 16 residues. Germline assignment: CDR1 MDHEN and CDR2 SYDVKM. V was pared by 5 bases and J by 3 bases, with 20 bases between.

The V call is TRBV6-5, the J call TRBJ1-6, with D maybe TRBD1 (6 bases). V dropped 0 bases and J dropped 10 bases, with 16 bases sitting between them. The CDR3 contains 16 residues. Germline CDR1 is MNHEY and CDR2 is SVGAGI. The CDR3 bases are TGTGCCAGCAGTTACTCGTTAGGGGAAGGGGGATCACCCCTCCACTTT. Translating it yields CASSYSLGEGGSPLHF.

This clone was counted between two and nine times. Other DNA sequences in the same sample also yield this CDR3. The rearrangement joins TRBV10-3 to TRBJ1-5, with no clear D. V lost 4 bases to trimming and J lost 2 bases, with 3 bases between them. Germline loops: CDR1 ENHRY, CDR2 SYGVKD. The CDR3 is made up of 12 amino acids. The CDR3 here is CAISGGNQPQHF. The CDR3 nucleotides read TGTGCCATCAGTGGAGGCAATCAGCCCCAGCATTTT.

The V gene is TRBV5-6, the J gene TRBJ2-1; D ambiguous. The CDR3 is 12 residues long. Germline V CDR1 and CDR2: SGHDT, YYEEEE. The V end lost 4 bases, the J end lost 5 bases, and 7 bases lay between the germline ends. The CDR3 region has the DNA TGTGCCAGCAGCCCCAGTCACAATGAGCAGTTCTTC. As protein: CASSPSHNEQFF.

There are a few counts of this clone. The chain recombines TRBV30 with TRBJ2-1; 10 bases agree with TRBD2. Germline V gene data show CDR1 as GTSNPN and CDR2 as SVGIG (reference sequence). The CDR3 loop spans 15 amino acids. Trimming at V came to 5 bases and at J to 4 bases, leaving 8 bases not matched to a gene. CDR3 amino acids: CAWGGRTSGYNEQFF. The CDR3 DNA follows: TGTGCCTGGGGGGGTCGGACTAGCGGTTACAATGAGCAGTTCTTC.

CDR3 protein: CASNAPRNFGNTIYF. The CDR3 DNA reads TGTGCCAGTAACGCACCACGAAACTTCGGAAACACCATATATTTT. The V gene is TRBV19, the J gene TRBJ1-3; D uncertain. Trimming cost V 7 bases and J 4 bases, with 17 bases left between them. There are 15 residues in the CDR3. Germline CDR1 is LNHDA and CDR2 is SQIVND (reference sequence).

The rearrangement uses TRBV2 and TRBJ2-5, with 7 positions matching TRBD1. Germline CDR1 is SNHLY and CDR2 is FYNNEI. The CDR3 covers 14 residues. V shed 4 bases and J 4 bases; nucleotides not matched to a gene: 6. CDR3 protein: CASSAGGIRETQYF. For the CDR3, the DNA is TGTGCCAGCAGTGCAGGGGGAATAAGAGAGACCCAGTACTTC.

The chain is built from TRBV5-6 and TRBJ2-5, with 8 bases that match TRBD2. The J call may be incorrect, as the DNA end agrees better with TRBJ2-7. From germline, CDR1 is SGHDT and CDR2 YYEEEE. The CDR3 contains 14 residues. CDR3 loop: CASSFGTRSYEQYF. DNA of the CDR3: TGTGCCAGCAGCTTTGGGACTAGGAGCTACGAGCAGTACTTC.

The rearrangement links TRBV11-3 to TRBJ2-2, with TRBD2 identical over 7 bases. Germline V CDR1 and CDR2: SGHNT, YENEEA. J gave up 0 bases and V 4 bases, and 8 bases lay outside the gene matches. The length of the CDR3 is 17 residues. CDR3 protein: CASSSTWAGANTGELFF. The CDR3, as DNA: TGTGCCAGCAGCTCTACTTGGGCGGGGGCGAACACCGGGGAGCTGTTTTTT.

This rearrangement joins TRBV27 to TRBJ1-2, with 9 positions matching TRBD1. The germline V gene encodes CDR1 MNHEY and CDR2 SMNVEV (reference sequence). There are 13 residues in the CDR3. V was pared by 4 bases and J by 6 bases, with 3 bases of the junction left unmatched. The CDR3 nucleotides are TGTGCCAGCAGTTCCACAGGGGGCCATGGCTACACCTTC. Amino acid sequence: CASSSTGGHGYTF.

This clone was counted only a few times. The chain links TRBV6-5 to TRBJ1-4; D possibly corresponds to TRBD1 (5 bases). Looked up from germline, CDR1 is MNHEY and CDR2 is SVGAGI. V was clipped by 6 bases and J by 4 bases, with 12 bases between them. The CDR3 spans 14 residues. CDR3 DNA: TGTGCCAGCAGAGACGACAGATTTAATGAAAAACTGTTTTTT. The encoded protein is CASRDDRFNEKLFF.

The genes are TRBV5-1 and TRBJ2-7; D is possibly TRBD1 (5 bases). This CDR3 is built from 16 residues. Per germline, CDR1 SGHRS and CDR2 YFSETQ. V lost 2 bases and J lost 0, with 15 bases in between. CDR3 amino acids: CASSLGDSRNSYEQYF. In DNA form, the CDR3 reads TGCGCCAGCAGCTTAGGGGATAGCCGAAACTCCTACGAGCAGTACTTC.

The gene calls are TRBV13 and TRBJ2-7, with 9 bases fitting TRBD1. Unmatched junction bases numbered 5, after V lost 8 bases and J lost 3 bases. Germline V gene lookup returns CDR1 PRHDT and CDR2 FYEKMQ (reference sequence). The CDR3 consists of 13 residues. CDR3 sequence (DNA): TGTGCCAGCGGGGGGGGACAGGGCTACGAGCAGTACTTC. Translation gives CASGGGQGYEQYF.

The chain has TRBV14 and TRBJ2-1, with TRBD2 matching over 9 bases. CDR1 is SGHDN and CDR2 is FVKESK in the germline V gene. There are 17 residues in the CDR3. Trimming removed 1 base from V and 2 bases from J; junction bases left unmatched: 6. The CDR3 region is CASSQGVGLAPYNEQFF. In DNA form, the CDR3 reads TGTGCCAGCAGCCAAGGGGTGGGACTAGCCCCCTACAATGAGCAGTTCTTC. Full variable domain (rest looked up from reference TRBV14 and TRBJ2-1): EAGVTQFPSHSVIEKGQTVTLRCDPISGHDNLYWYRRVMGKEIKFLLHFVKESKQDESGMPNNRFLAERTGGTYSTLKVQPAELEDSGVYFCASSQGVGLAPYNEQFFGPGTRLTVL.

The genes are TRBV7-9 and TRBJ2-4, with TRBD2 matching 7 bases. This CDR3 comprises 13 residues. The V gene end was trimmed by 1 base and the J gene end by 9 bases; junction bases not matched to a gene: 3. Germline CDR1 reads SEHNR; CDR2 reads FQNEAQ (reference sequence). CDR3 coding DNA: TGTGCCAGCAGCTTAGGGTCTAGCGGCATTCAGTACTTC. Its translation: CASSLGSSGIQYF.

This clone turned up a few times. The rearrangement uses TRBV4-1 and TRBJ2-3, with 7 bases fitting TRBD2. The CDR3 is 16 amino acids. Per germline, CDR1 MGHRA and CDR2 YSYEKL. V lost 7 bases, J lost 1 base, and 11 bases stayed unmatched. Here the CDR3 DNA reads TGCGCCAGCACCTTGGGCCGACTAGCTCGCACAGATACGCAGTATTTT. Translating gives CASTLGRLARTDTQYF.

The J gene is TRBJ2-5, the V gene TRBV29-1, with TRBD2 identical over 7 bases. The end of the DNA fits TRBJ2-7 better, so the J call may be wrong. The CDR3 has 12 amino acids. CDR1 and CDR2 (germline): SQVTM, ANQGSEA. Here the CDR3 reads CSVAGGSYEQYF. CDR3 sequence (DNA): TGCAGCGTTGCCGGGGGGTCCTACGAGCAGTACTTC.

The chain recombines TRBV6-5 with TRBJ2-7; perhaps TRBD2 as D (7 bases). From germline, CDR1 is MNHEY and CDR2 SVGAGI. This CDR3 contains 13 residues. Trimming pared 2 bases from V and 6 bases from J, leaving 11 bases between. The CDR3 bases are TGTGCCAGCAGTTACCAGAGGGGGGGCGAGCAGTACTTC. Translation gives CASSYQRGGEQYF.

The V and J genes are TRBV11-3 and TRBJ2-2; D remains ambiguous. The V gene's germline CDR1 is SGHNT and CDR2 YENEEA. This CDR3 contains 13 residues. Trimming stripped 4 bases from V and 7 bases from J, with 10 bases between. CDR3 residues: CASSSRLDGELFF. CDR3 nucleotide sequence: TGTGCCAGCAGCTCCCGACTGGACGGGGAGCTGTTTTTT.

The CDR3 coding sequence is TGTGCCAGCAGTTCCATTATAATCCGGGGGGGCTCGGGATCCTACGAGCAGTACTTC. Its translation: CASSSIIIRGGSGSYEQYF. V and J are TRBV27 and TRBJ2-7; 8 nucleotides line up with TRBD2. CDR1 is MNHEY, CDR2 SMNVEV, per germline (reference sequence). This CDR3 contains 19 residues. With V trimmed by 4 bases and J by 1 base, 18 bases remained unmatched.

The chain uses TRBV28 and TRBJ2-2; D might be TRBD2 (6 bases). V was shortened by 11 bases and J by 3 bases, with 13 bases between the two germline ends. This CDR3 has 13 amino acids. Looked up from germline, CDR1 is MDHEN and CDR2 is SYDVKM. This chain's CDR3 is CAAGREDTGELFF. The CDR3 region has the DNA TGTGCCGCCGGCAGGGAGGACACCGGGGAGCTGTTTTTT.